This T cell receptor beta chain was observed in a study of blood T cells in healthy people across ages. A second 7 to 11 cycle PCR used barcoded and J-beta primers. TCRdb independently ran MiXCR on the 5' RACE reads; one entry per CDR3 protein. Of fewer than 900,000 distinct CDR3 sequences listed, around 45% were seen once; the top ten hold around a third. Findings of the study overall: Diversity of TCR beta correlated strongly with naive T cell percentage.

As for this clonotype: Its antigen is undetermined.

In germline, CDR1 is SNHLY, CDR2 FYNNEI. The CDR3 covers 14 residues. V lost 10 bases and J lost 13; bases outside the gene matches: 19. This rearrangement joins TRBV2 to TRBJ2-1, with 7 bases matching TRBD1. The source is a woman aged 60-75 years in good health. Input material: blood. CDR3 nucleotides: TGTGCCATATCTACCTGGGACAGACAAGAGACCCAGTTCTTC. Translated: CAISTWDRQETQFF.